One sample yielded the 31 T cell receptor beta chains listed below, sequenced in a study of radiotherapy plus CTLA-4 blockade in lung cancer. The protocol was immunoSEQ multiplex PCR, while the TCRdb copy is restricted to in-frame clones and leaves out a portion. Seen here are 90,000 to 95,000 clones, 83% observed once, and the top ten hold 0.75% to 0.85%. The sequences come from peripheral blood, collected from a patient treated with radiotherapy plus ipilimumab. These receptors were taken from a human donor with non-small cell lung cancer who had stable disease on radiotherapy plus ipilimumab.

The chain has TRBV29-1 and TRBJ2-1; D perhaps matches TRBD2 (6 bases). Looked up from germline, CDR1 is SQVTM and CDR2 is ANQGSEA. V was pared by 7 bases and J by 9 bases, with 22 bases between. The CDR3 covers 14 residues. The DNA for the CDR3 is TGCAGCGGCTCGACTAGTACCTTAGGCAGTGAGCAGTTCTTC. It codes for CSGSTSTLGSEQFF.

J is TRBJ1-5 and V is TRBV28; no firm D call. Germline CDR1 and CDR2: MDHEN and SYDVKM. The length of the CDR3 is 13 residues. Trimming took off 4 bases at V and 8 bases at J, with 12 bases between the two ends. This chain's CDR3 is CASSSGRLEPQHF. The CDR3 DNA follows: TGTGCCAGCAGTTCCGGACGTTTAGAGCCCCAGCATTTT.

The chain's CDR3 is CASTPVAEAFF. The CDR3 DNA follows: TGTGCCAGCACCCCTGTGGCCGAAGCTTTCTTT. The rearrangement uses TRBV12-1 and TRBJ1-1; TRBD1 reflects the table's D call only, with no check against the DNA. TRBV12-1 is noted as a pseudogene. The CDR3 covers 11 residues.

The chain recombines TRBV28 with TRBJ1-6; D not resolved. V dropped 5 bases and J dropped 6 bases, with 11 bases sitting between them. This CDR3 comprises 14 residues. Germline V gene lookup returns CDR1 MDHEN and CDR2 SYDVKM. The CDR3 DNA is TGTGCCAGCAGTCCTCCGGTGGGTAATTCACCCCTCCACTTT. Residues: CASSPPVGNSPLHF. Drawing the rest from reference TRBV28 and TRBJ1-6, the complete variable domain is DVKVTQSSRYLVKRTGEKVFLECVQDMDHENMFWYRQDPGLGLRLIYFSYDVKMKEKGDIPEGYSVSREKKERFSLILESASTNQTSMYLCASSPPVGNSPLHFGNGTRLTVT.

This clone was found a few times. Here the CDR3 reads CASSPGNRNTEAFF. Here the CDR3 DNA reads TGTGCCAGCAGTCCCGGAAATAGGAACACTGAAGCTTTCTTT. This chain uses TRBV28 with TRBJ1-1; D call uncertain. CDR3 size: 14 residues. CDR1 and CDR2 (germline): MDHEN, SYDVKM. Trimming cost V 5 bases and J 1 base, with 11 bases left between them.

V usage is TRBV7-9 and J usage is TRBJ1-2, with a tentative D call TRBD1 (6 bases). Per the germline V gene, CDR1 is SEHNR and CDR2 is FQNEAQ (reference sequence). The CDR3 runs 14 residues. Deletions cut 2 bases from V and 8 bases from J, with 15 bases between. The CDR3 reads CASSLTGRGLGYTF. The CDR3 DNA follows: TGTGCCAGCAGCTTAACTGGCAGGGGACTCGGCTACACCTTC.

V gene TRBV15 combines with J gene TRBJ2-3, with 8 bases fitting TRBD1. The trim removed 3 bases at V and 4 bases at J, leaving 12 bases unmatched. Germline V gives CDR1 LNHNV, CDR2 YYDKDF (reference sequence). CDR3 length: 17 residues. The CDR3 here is CATSRGTSRQGPDTQYF. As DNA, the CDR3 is TGTGCCACCAGCAGGGGAACCTCGCGACAGGGGCCAGATACGCAGTATTTT.

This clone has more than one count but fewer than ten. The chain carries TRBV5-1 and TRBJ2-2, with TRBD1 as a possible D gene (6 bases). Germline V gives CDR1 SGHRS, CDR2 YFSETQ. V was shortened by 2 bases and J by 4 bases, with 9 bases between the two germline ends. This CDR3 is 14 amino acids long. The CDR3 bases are TGCGCCAGCAGCTTACAGGGAGCCACCGGGGAGCTGTTTTTT. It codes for CASSLQGATGELFF. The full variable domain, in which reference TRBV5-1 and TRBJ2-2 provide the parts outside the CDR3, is KAGVTQTPRYLIKTRGQQVTLSCSPISGHRSVSWYQQTPGQGLQFLFEYFSETQRNKGNFPGRFSGRQFSNSRSEMNVSTLELGDSALYLCASSLQGATGELFFGEGSRLTVL.

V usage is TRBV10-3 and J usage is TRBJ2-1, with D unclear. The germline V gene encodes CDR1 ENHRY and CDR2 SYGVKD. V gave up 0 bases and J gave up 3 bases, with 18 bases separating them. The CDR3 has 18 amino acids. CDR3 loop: CAISESGPPAAYYNEQFF. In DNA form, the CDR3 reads TGTGCCATCAGTGAGTCGGGCCCGCCGGCGGCCTACTACAATGAGCAGTTCTTC.

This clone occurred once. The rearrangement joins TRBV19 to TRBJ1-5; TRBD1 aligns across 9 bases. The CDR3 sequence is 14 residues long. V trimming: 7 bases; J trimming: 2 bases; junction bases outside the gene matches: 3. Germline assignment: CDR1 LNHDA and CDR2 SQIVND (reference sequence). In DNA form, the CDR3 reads TGTGCCAGTACCCGGACAGGGGGCAATCAGCCCCAGCATTTT. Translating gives CASTRTGGNQPQHF. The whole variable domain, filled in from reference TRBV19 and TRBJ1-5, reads DGGITQSPKYLFRKEGQNVTLSCEQNLNHDAMYWYRQDPGQGLRLIYYSQIVNDFQKGDIAEGYSVSREKKESFPLTVTSAQKNPTAFYLCASTRTGGNQPQHFGDGTRLSIL.

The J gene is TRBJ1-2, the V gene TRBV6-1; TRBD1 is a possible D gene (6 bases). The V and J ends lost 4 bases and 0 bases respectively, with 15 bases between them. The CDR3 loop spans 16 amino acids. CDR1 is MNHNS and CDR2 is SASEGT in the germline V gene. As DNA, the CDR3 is TGTGCCAGCAGTGCCCCACAGGGACTTCCTAACTATGGCTACACCTTC. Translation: CASSAPQGLPNYGYTF.

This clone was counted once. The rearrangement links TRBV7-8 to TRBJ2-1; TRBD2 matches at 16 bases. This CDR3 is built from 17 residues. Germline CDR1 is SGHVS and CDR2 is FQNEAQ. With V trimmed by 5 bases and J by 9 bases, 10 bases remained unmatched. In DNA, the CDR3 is TGTGCCAGCAGCCCGGGACTAGCGGGAGGGCCATCTATTGAGCAGTTCTTC. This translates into CASSPGLAGGPSIEQFF.

CDR3 in amino acids: CASSKTDLTGAFF. CDR3 coding DNA: TGTGCCAGCAGTAAGACAGACTTAACAGGAGCTTTCTTT. The V and J genes are TRBV6-5 and TRBJ1-1; D is possibly TRBD1 (5 bases). The germline gives CDR1 MNHEY, CDR2 SVGAGI. CDR3 length: 13 residues. Trimming removed 5 bases at V and 10 bases at J, with 17 bases between.

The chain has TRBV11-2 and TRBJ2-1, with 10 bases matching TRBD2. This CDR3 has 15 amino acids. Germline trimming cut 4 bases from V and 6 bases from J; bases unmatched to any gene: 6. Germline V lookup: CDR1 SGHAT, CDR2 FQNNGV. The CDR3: CASSSSGGGLNEQFF. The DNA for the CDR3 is TGTGCCAGCAGCTCGAGCGGGGGGGGACTCAATGAGCAGTTCTTC.

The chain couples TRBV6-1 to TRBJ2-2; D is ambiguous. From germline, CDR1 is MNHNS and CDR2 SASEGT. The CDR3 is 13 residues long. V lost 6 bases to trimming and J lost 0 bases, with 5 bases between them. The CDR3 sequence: CASRYPNTGELFF. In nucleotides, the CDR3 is TGTGCCAGCAGATACCCGAACACCGGGGAGCTGTTTTTT.

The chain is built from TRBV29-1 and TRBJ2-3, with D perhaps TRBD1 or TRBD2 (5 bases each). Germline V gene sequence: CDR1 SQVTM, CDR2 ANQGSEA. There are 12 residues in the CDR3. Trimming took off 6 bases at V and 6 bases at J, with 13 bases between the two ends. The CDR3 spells CSVPGQLDTQYF. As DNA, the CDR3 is TGCAGCGTGCCGGGGCAACTGGATACGCAGTATTTT.

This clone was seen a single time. The CDR3 loop reads CASSVGAGEIYNEQFF. Here the CDR3 DNA reads TGTGCCAGCAGCGTAGGGGCGGGGGAGATATACAATGAGCAGTTCTTC. The J gene is TRBJ2-1, the V gene TRBV9; 7 bases fit TRBD2. V trimming: 0 bases; J trimming: 4 bases; junction bases outside the gene matches: 7. This CDR3 region has 16 residues. Germline values: CDR1 SGDLS, CDR2 YYNGEE.

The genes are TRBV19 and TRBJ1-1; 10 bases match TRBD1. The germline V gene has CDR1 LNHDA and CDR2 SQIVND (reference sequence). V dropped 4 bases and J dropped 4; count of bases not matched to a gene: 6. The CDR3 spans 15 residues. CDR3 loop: CASSTTGGGGTEAFF. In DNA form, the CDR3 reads TGTGCCAGTAGTACGACAGGGGGCGGGGGCACTGAAGCTTTCTTT.

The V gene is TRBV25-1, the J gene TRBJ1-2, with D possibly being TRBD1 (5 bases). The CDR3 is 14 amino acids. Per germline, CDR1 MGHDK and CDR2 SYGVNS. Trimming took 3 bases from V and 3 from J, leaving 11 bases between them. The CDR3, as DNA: TGTGCCAGCAGTGACTTCGACAGATACTATGGCTACACCTTC. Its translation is CASSDFDRYYGYTF.

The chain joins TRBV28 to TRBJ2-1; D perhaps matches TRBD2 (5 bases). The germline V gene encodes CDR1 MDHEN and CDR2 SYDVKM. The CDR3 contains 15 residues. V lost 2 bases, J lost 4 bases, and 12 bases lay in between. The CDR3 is CASSLVQRAYNEQFF. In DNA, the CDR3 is TGTGCCAGCAGTTTAGTCCAGAGGGCGTACAATGAGCAGTTCTTC.

The CDR3 spells CASSRHRETQYF. CDR3 bases: TGTGCCAGTAGCCGACATAGAGAGACCCAGTACTTC. The rearrangement uses TRBV19 and TRBJ2-5, with D hard to call. The V gene lost 6 bases and the J gene lost 4 bases, with 9 bases spanning the gap. Germline V gene data show CDR1 as LNHDA and CDR2 as SQIVND (reference sequence). The CDR3 runs 12 residues.

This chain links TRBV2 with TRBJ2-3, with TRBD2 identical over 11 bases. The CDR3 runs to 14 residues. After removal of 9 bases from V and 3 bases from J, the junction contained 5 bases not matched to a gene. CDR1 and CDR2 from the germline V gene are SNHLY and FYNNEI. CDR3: CASPLAGGTDTQYF. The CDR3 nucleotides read TGTGCCAGTCCCTTAGCGGGGGGGACAGATACGCAGTATTTT.

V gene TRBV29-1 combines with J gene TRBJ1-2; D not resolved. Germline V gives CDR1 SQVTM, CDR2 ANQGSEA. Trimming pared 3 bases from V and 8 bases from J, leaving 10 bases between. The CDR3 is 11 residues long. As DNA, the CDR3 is TGCAGCGTTGAGAAGGTTGGGGGCTACACCTTC. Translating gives CSVEKVGGYTF.

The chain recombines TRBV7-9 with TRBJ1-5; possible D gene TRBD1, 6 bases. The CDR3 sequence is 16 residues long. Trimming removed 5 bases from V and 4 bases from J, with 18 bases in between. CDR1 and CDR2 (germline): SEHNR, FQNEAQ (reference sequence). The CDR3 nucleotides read TGTGCCAGCAGCGTATCCCCGGACAGAGGAAATCAGCCCCAGCATTTT. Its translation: CASSVSPDRGNQPQHF.

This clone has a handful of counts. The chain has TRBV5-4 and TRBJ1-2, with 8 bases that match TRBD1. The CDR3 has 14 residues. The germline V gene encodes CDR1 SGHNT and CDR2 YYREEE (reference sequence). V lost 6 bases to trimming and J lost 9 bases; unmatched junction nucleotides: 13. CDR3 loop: CASTPGEDRVRYTF. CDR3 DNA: TGTGCCAGCACACCGGGGGAGGACAGGGTTCGCTACACCTTC.

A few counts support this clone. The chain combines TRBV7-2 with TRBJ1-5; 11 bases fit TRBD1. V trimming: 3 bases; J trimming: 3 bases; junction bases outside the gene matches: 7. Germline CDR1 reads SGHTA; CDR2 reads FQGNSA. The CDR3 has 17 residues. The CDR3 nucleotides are TGTGCCAGCAGCTTGGGTAGGGGACAGGGGGACAATCAGCCCCAGCATTTT. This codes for CASSLGRGQGDNQPQHF.

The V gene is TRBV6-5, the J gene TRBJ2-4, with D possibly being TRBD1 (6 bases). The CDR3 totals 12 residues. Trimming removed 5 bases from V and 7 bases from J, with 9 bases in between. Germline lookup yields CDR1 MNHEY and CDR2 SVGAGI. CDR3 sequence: CASSPTGNIQYF. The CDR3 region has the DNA TGTGCCAGCAGTCCTACAGGGAACATTCAGTACTTC.

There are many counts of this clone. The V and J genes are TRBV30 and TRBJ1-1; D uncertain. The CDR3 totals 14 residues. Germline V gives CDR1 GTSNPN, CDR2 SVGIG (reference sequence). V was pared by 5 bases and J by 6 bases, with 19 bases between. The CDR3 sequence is CAWQRKGSRAEAFF. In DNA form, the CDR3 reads TGTGCCTGGCAGCGGAAAGGTAGTAGGGCTGAAGCTTTCTTT.

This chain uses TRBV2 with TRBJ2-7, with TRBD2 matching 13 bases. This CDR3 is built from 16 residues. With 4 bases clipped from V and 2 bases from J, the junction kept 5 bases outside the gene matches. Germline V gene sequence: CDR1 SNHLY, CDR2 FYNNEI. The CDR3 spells CASSVATSGGTYEQYF. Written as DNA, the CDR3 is TGTGCCAGCAGTGTAGCGACTAGCGGGGGGACCTACGAGCAGTACTTC.

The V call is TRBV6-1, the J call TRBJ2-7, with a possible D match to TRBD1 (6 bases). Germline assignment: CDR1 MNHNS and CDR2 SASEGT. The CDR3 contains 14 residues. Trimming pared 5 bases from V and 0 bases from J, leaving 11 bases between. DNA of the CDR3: TGTGCCAGCAGTCAGGGACAAGGCTCCTACGAGCAGTACTTC. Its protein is CASSQGQGSYEQYF.

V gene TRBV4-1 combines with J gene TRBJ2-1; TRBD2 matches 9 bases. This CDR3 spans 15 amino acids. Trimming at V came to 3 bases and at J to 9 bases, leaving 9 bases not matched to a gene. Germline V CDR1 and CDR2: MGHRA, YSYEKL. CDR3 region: CASSHPGLANSEQFF. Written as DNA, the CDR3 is TGCGCCAGCAGCCACCCCGGACTAGCGAATAGTGAGCAGTTCTTC.